Below, 30 T cell receptor beta chains from the same sample are listed, as sequenced in a study of OX40 agonist ivuxolimab in advanced cancers. Sequenced by immunoSEQ multiplex PCR; TCRdb stores in-frame clones only, minus some. Found here are 65,000 to 85,000 clones, 80% to 90% of them singletons; the top ten hold over 2%. The input for sequencing was CD4+ or CD8+ T cells sorted from blood, taken in a trial of the OX40 agonist ivuxolimab. The receptors stem from an adult with an advanced solid tumor such as melanoma, head and neck, liver or kidney cancer.

This chain links TRBV18 with TRBJ2-5, with TRBD2 identical over 8 bases. The germline gives CDR1 KGHSH, CDR2 LQKENI. The V gene end was trimmed by 5 bases and the J gene end by 4 bases; junction bases not matched to a gene: 9. The CDR3 spans 15 residues. Here the CDR3 reads CASSNTGTSVETQYF. DNA of the CDR3: TGTGCCAGCTCAAATACCGGGACTAGTGTAGAGACCCAGTACTTC.

The chain carries TRBV6-1 and TRBJ2-5; 7 nucleotides line up with TRBD2. Looked up from germline, CDR1 is MNHNS and CDR2 is SASEGT. CDR3 length equals 15 residues. V dropped 4 bases and J dropped 4; count of bases not matched to a gene: 9. CDR3 in DNA: TGTGCCAGCAGTGTGGGGGGGGGATGGGGAGAGACCCAGTACTTC. Translating it yields CASSVGGGWGETQYF.

Regarding this clone: Other DNA sequences in the same sample also yield this CDR3. This rearrangement joins TRBV30 to TRBJ2-6; D call uncertain. Germline loops: CDR1 GTSNPN, CDR2 SVGIG (reference sequence). V lost 4 bases, J lost 4 bases, and 5 bases lay in between. CDR3 length: 12 amino acids. For the CDR3, the DNA is TGTGCCTGGACTAGAGGGGCCAACGTCCTGACTTTC. Its protein product is CAWTRGANVLTF.

The chain carries TRBV4-2 and TRBJ1-2, with TRBD1 identical over 8 bases. The CDR3 covers 15 residues. The V and J ends lost 2 bases and 2 bases, in that order; junction bases with no gene match: 4. From germline, CDR1 is LGHNA and CDR2 YNFKEQ. The CDR3 reads CASSQPGQANYGYTF. In DNA, the CDR3 is TGTGCCAGCAGCCAACCGGGACAGGCAAACTATGGCTACACCTTC.

The chain has TRBV28 and TRBJ1-2, with D tentatively TRBD1 (5 bases). CDR1 and CDR2 from the germline V gene are MDHEN and SYDVKM. Between the trimmed V and J ends, which lost 2 bases and 10 bases, there was a span of 14 bases. The CDR3 contains 13 residues. The CDR3 sequence: CASSLRHRDLYTF. For the CDR3, the DNA is TGTGCCAGCAGTTTAAGACATAGGGACCTCTACACCTTC.

This chain uses TRBV28 with TRBJ1-5; D not resolved. The CDR3 spans 14 residues. V lost 2 bases to trimming and J lost 7 bases, with 12 bases between them. CDR1 is MDHEN, CDR2 SYDVKM, per germline. CDR3 bases: TGTGCCAGCAGTTTAGGCGGAGGCCGCCAGCCCCAGCATTTT. Amino acid sequence: CASSLGGGRQPQHF.

The chain carries TRBV10-2 and TRBJ1-1; 9 bases are shared with TRBD1. The germline V gene has CDR1 WSHSY and CDR2 SAAADI. J gave up 1 base and V 0 bases, and 12 bases lay outside the gene matches. This CDR3 is built from 19 residues. The CDR3 spells CASSESVGQGLSWNTEAFF. CDR3 sequence (DNA): TGCGCCAGCAGTGAGTCGGTAGGACAGGGGCTGTCATGGAACACTGAAGCTTTCTTT.

This clone was counted only a few times. The V and J genes are TRBV5-1 and TRBJ2-7, with D hard to call. Germline V gives CDR1 SGHRS, CDR2 YFSETQ. The CDR3 length is 11 residues. The germline V and J ends were trimmed by 4 bases and 3 bases, with 5 bases remaining between them. The CDR3 DNA is TGCGCCAGCAGCGACAACTACGAGCAGTACTTC. This translates into CASSDNYEQYF.

This chain joins TRBV5-1 and TRBJ1-5, with 8 bases fitting TRBD1. CDR3 length equals 15 residues. Germline CDR1 reads SGHRS; CDR2 reads YFSETQ. V lost 0 bases to trimming and J lost 8 bases; unmatched junction nucleotides: 7. The CDR3 DNA follows: TGCGCCAGCAGCTTGGAGGGGGCAGGGGGCGAGCCCCAGCATTTT. Translated, it gives CASSLEGAGGEPQHF.

This clone is a singleton in its sample. This sequence joins TRBV19 and TRBJ2-6; D possibly corresponds to TRBD1 (5 bases). The germline V and J ends were trimmed by 6 bases and 0 bases, with 15 bases remaining between them. The CDR3 sequence is 17 residues long. CDR1 and CDR2 from the germline V gene are LNHDA and SQIVND (reference sequence). The CDR3 sequence: CASRKGVASSGANVLTF. In DNA, the CDR3 is TGTGCCAGTAGGAAAGGGGTGGCAAGCTCTGGGGCCAACGTCCTGACTTTC. Full variable domain (remainder filled in from reference TRBV19 and TRBJ2-6): DGGITQSPKYLFRKEGQNVTLSCEQNLNHDAMYWYRQDPGQGLRLIYYSQIVNDFQKGDIAEGYSVSREKKESFPLTVTSAQKNPTAFYLCASRKGVASSGANVLTFGAGSRLTVL.

The chain employs TRBV6-1 and TRBJ2-3, with 7 bases fitting TRBD2. Germline assignment: CDR1 MNHNS and CDR2 SASEGT. V dropped 6 bases and J dropped 6; count of bases not matched to a gene: 3. The CDR3 covers 12 residues. The CDR3 nucleotides read TGTGCCAGCAGCCGGGAGGTCGATACGCAGTATTTT. As protein: CASSREVDTQYF.

The chain combines TRBV7-2 with TRBJ2-7, with TRBD2 identical over 15 bases. The CDR3 sequence is 15 residues long. V trimming: 1 base; J trimming: 9 bases; junction bases outside the gene matches: 4. From germline, CDR1 is SGHTA and CDR2 FQGNSA. CDR3 DNA: TGTGCCAGCAGCTTAGGGGGACTAGCGGGAGGCGTGCAGTACTTC. It is translated as CASSLGGLAGGVQYF.

The table lists this clone with a count of one. The chain carries TRBV28 and TRBJ2-5, with TRBD2 as a possible D gene (6 bases). The CDR3 covers 13 residues. Germline V gene data show CDR1 as MDHEN and CDR2 as SYDVKM. With 3 bases removed from V and 4 bases from J, the gap between germline ends came to 9 bases. The CDR3 nucleotides read TGTGCCAGCAGTTTGTCTAGCGTAGAGACCCAGTACTTC. Protein product: CASSLSSVETQYF.

V is TRBV9 and J is TRBJ1-1, with TRBD1 matching over 7 bases. CDR1 is SGDLS, CDR2 YYNGEE, per germline. The CDR3 spans 12 residues. V gave up 5 bases and J gave up 11 bases; unmatched junction bases: 9. The DNA of the CDR3 is TGTGCCAGCAGTGAAAAACAGGGGAGGGCTTTCTTT. Its translation: CASSEKQGRAFF.

The chain combines TRBV2 with TRBJ1-2, with D unresolved. This CDR3 has 12 residues. Per the germline V gene, CDR1 is SNHLY and CDR2 is FYNNEI. Trimming pared 5 bases from V and 5 bases from J, leaving 9 bases between. The CDR3 protein is CASSPGLYGYTF. CDR3 DNA: TGTGCCAGCAGTCCCGGCCTTTATGGCTACACCTTC. Full variable domain (remainder filled in from reference TRBV2 and TRBJ1-2): EPEVTQTPSHQVTQMGQEVILRCVPISNHLYFYWYRQILGQKVEFLVSFYNNEISEKSEIFDDQFSVERPDGSNFTLKIRSTKLEDSAMYFCASSPGLYGYTFGSGTRLTVV.

This rearrangement joins TRBV28 to TRBJ2-7; D is undetermined. There are 13 residues in the CDR3. Germline V gives CDR1 MDHEN, CDR2 SYDVKM. The V and J ends lost 1 base and 3 bases respectively, with 7 bases between them. In DNA, the CDR3 is TGTGCCAGCAGTTTATTATCGGGCTACGAGCAGTACTTC. This gives the protein CASSLLSGYEQYF.

This rearrangement joins TRBV30 to TRBJ1-1; weak D call: TRBD1 (6 bases). Germline V gene sequence: CDR1 GTSNPN, CDR2 SVGIG (reference sequence). This CDR3 has 13 residues. V was clipped by 2 bases and J by 4 bases, with 11 bases between them. As DNA, the CDR3 is TGTGCCTGGAGTAGGGGGGGAGTCACTGAAGCTTTCTTT. Protein sequence: CAWSRGGVTEAFF.

The CDR3 bases are TGCGCCAGCAGCTCGGTGGTGGGGCAGGGACAGGCTTTCTTT. This encodes CASSSVVGQGQAFF. The rearrangement links TRBV5-1 to TRBJ1-1, with 7 nucleotides matching TRBD1. V was clipped by 3 bases and J by 11 bases; unmatched bases: 13. This CDR3 contains 14 residues. Germline loops: CDR1 SGHRS, CDR2 YFSETQ. Supplemented by reference TRBV5-1 and TRBJ1-1, the full variable domain reads KAGVTQTPRYLIKTRGQQVTLSCSPISGHRSVSWYQQTPGQGLQFLFEYFSETQRNKGNFPGRFSGRQFSNSRSEMNVSTLELGDSALYLCASSSVVGQGQAFFGQGTRLTVV.

The rearrangement joins TRBV5-1 to TRBJ2-7, with D possibly TRBD2 on 6 matching bases. Germline loops: CDR1 SGHRS, CDR2 YFSETQ. The CDR3 contains 14 residues. V was pared by 7 bases and J by 3 bases, with 17 bases between. CDR3 sequence (DNA): TGCGCCAGCTCCCCCGGCGGGGTAGGCTACGAGCAGTACTTC. Its protein product is CASSPGGVGYEQYF.

This clone was observed once. The V and J genes are TRBV6-4 and TRBJ2-1; TRBD1 agrees at 7 bases. J lost 0 bases, V lost 1 base, and 9 bases had no gene match. CDR1 and CDR2 (germline): MRHNA, SNTAGT. This CDR3 comprises 18 residues. CDR3 region: CASSDLPLGQSSYNEQFF. In nucleotides, the CDR3 is TGTGCCAGCAGTGACTTGCCCTTGGGACAGAGCTCCTACAATGAGCAGTTCTTC.

This chain connects TRBV7-2 to TRBJ1-2; D remains unclear. V was cut by 1 base and J by 4 bases, with 7 bases left in between. Per germline, CDR1 SGHTA and CDR2 FQGNSA. The CDR3 totals 13 residues. CDR3 bases: TGTGCCAGCAGCTTAGGGACCCCCTATGGCTACACCTTC. Translated, it gives CASSLGTPYGYTF.

The gene calls are TRBV6-1 and TRBJ1-2; TRBD1 matches 10 bases. Looked up from germline, CDR1 is MNHNS and CDR2 is SASEGT. After removal of 3 bases from V and 7 bases from J, the junction contained 5 bases not matched to a gene. This CDR3 spans 14 amino acids. The CDR3 DNA follows: TGTGCCAGCAGTGACCGGGACAGGGGAGTTGGCTACACCTTC. It codes for CASSDRDRGVGYTF.

The chain links TRBV14 to TRBJ2-2, with D tentatively TRBD2 (5 bases). Germline V gene data show CDR1 as SGHDN and CDR2 as FVKESK. Deletions cut 4 bases from V and 5 bases from J, with 20 bases between. The CDR3 is made up of 17 amino acids. DNA for the CDR3: TGTGCCAGCAGCCCAATCGGGGATTTGGACTTTACCGGGGAGCTGTTTTTT. Translation: CASSPIGDLDFTGELFF.

This rearrangement joins TRBV5-1 to TRBJ2-2; D gene uncertain. V was clipped by 4 bases and J by 1 base, with 17 bases between them. This CDR3 is 17 amino acids long. The germline gives CDR1 SGHRS, CDR2 YFSETQ. DNA for the CDR3: TGCGCCAGCAGCATGGGCCAAGGTCGGGTGAACACCGGGGAGCTGTTTTTT. This encodes CASSMGQGRVNTGELFF.

The chain joins TRBV5-1 to TRBJ2-3, with TRBD2 matching over 12 bases. The J segment lost 4 bases and the V segment lost 4 bases, leaving 4 bases of the junction unmatched. Germline CDR1 SGHRS, CDR2 YFSETQ. This CDR3 has 15 amino acids. The CDR3 nucleotides read TGCGCCAGCAGCCCGACTAGCGGGAGTGCAGATACGCAGTATTTT. Translated, it gives CASSPTSGSADTQYF.

The chain combines TRBV19 with TRBJ2-7; perhaps D is TRBD1 or TRBD2 (5 bases each). The CDR3 spans 14 residues. V lost 4 bases to trimming and J lost 0 bases, with 10 bases between them. CDR1 LNHDA and CDR2 SQIVND come from the germline V gene (reference sequence). CDR3 coding DNA: TGTGCCAGTAGTAAGACGGGACCCTCCTACGAGCAGTACTTC. Encoded protein: CASSKTGPSYEQYF.

This chain uses TRBV10-3 with TRBJ2-1; no clear D. Looked up from germline, CDR1 is ENHRY and CDR2 is SYGVKD. This CDR3 has 17 amino acids. Trimming took 6 bases from V and 0 from J, leaving 18 bases between them. The CDR3, as DNA: TGTGCCATCAGGGGTGGTGGGGAACAGCCCTCCTACAATGAGCAGTTCTTC. It yields the protein CAIRGGGEQPSYNEQFF.

This clone was observed once. J is TRBJ1-3 and V is TRBV7-8, with D unclear. Trimming stripped 1 base from V and 0 bases from J, with 7 bases between. The germline gives CDR1 SGHVS, CDR2 FQNEAQ. CDR3 length equals 15 residues. The CDR3 DNA sequence: TGTGCCAGCAGCTTAGTTCCAGGCTCTGGAAACACCATATATTTT. Translation gives CASSLVPGSGNTIYF.

This chain uses TRBV7-3 with TRBJ2-2; TRBD1 or TRBD2 may be the D gene (5 bases each). CDR1 is SGHTA, CDR2 FQGTGA, per germline. The CDR3 is 13 amino acids. V lost 2 bases and J 4 bases, leaving 5 bases between the germline ends. Written as DNA, the CDR3 is TGTGCCAGCAGCTTAGGGGGCACCGGGGAGCTGTTTTTT. Translated: CASSLGGTGELFF.

The chain employs TRBV10-1 and TRBJ2-2, with D unresolved. The CDR3 runs to 16 residues. Trimming removed 11 bases at V and 2 bases at J, with 21 bases between. The germline CDR1 and CDR2 sequences are WNHNN and SYGVQD (reference sequence). CDR3 in DNA: TGCGCCGGGAAGAGACCCCCGGACGGTAACACCGGGGAGCTGTTTTTT. Residues: CAGKRPPDGNTGELFF.